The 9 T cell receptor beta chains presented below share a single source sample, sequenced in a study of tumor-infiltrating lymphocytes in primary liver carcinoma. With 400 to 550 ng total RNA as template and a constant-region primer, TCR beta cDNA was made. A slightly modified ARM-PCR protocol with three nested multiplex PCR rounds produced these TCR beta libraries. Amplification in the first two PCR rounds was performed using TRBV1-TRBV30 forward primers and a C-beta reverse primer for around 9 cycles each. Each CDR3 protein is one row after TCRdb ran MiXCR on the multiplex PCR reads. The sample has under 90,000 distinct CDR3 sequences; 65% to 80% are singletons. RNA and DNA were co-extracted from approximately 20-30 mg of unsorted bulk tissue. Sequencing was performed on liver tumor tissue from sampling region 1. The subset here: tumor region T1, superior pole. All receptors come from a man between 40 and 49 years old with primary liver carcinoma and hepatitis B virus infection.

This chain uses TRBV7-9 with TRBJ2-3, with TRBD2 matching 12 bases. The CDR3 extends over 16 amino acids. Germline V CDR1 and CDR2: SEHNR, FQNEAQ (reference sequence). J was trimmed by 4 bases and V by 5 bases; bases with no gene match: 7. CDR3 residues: CASSQTSGSGADTQYF. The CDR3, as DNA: TGTGCCAGCAGCCAGACTAGCGGGAGTGGAGCAGATACGCAGTATTTT.

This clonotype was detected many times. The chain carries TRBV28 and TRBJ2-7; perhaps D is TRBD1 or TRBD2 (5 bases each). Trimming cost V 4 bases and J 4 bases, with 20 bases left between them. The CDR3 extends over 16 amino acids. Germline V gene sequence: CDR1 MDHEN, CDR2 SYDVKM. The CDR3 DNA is TGTGCCAGCAGTTCCCCCGGTGGGAAGGGACGGTACGAGCAGTACTTC. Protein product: CASSSPGGKGRYEQYF.

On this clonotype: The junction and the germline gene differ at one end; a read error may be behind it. The CDR3 nucleotides read TGTACCAGCACCTTTGACCCTAGGAGGACCAGGAGCTACAATGAGCAGTTCTTC. It encodes CTSTFDPRRTRSYNEQFF. J is TRBJ2-1 and V is TRBV11-2; tentative D call: TRBD2 (5 bases). Germline V gene data show CDR1 as SGHAT and CDR2 as FQNNGV. The CDR3 extends over 18 amino acids.

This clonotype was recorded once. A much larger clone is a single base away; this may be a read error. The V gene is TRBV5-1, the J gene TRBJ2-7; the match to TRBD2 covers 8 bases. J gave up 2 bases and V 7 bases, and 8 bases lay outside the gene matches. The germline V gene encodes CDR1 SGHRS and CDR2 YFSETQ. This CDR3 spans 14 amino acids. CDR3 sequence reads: CASGPRAGAYEQYF. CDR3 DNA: TGCGCCAGCGGCCCCAGAGCGGGAGCCTACGAGCAGTACTTC.

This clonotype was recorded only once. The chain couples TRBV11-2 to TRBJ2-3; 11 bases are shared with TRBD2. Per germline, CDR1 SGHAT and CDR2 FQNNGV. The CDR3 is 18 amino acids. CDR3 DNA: TGTGTCTGCAGCTTAACCCCTCTGGGACTAGCGGATAAATATACGCAGTATTTT. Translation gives CVCSLTPLGLADKYTQYF.

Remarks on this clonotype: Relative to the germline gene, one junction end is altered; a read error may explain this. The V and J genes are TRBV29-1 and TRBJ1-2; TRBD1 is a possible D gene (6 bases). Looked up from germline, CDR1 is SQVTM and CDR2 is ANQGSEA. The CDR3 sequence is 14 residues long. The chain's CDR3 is CSVTLPGQTYGYTF. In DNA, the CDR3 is TGTAGCGTTACACTCCCCGGACAGACCTATGGCTACACCTTC.

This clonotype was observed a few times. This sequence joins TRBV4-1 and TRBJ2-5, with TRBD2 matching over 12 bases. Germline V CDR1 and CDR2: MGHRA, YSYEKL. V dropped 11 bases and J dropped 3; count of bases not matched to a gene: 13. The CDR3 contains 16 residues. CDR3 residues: CAGSQQRLAGEETQYF. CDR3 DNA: TGCGCCGGTAGCCAACAGAGACTAGCGGGAGAAGAGACCCAGTACTTC.

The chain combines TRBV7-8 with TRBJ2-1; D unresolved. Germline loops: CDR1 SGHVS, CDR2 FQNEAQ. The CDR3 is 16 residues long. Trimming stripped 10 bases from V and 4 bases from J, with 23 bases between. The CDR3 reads CATRRTTSTSYNEQFF. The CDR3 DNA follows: TGTGCCACCCGGCGAACCACGTCCACTTCATACAATGAGCAGTTCTTC.

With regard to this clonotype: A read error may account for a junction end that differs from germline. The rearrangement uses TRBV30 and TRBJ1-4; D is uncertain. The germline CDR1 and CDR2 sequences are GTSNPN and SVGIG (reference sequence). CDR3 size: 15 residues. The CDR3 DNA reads TGTGTCTGGAGTGTCCTGGGTTCAACTAGTGAAAAACTGTTTTTT. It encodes CVWSVLGSTSEKLFF.